This TCR beta chain emerged from a study of cytomegalovirus exposure and HLA in healthy donors. Primers: 60 Vbeta forward and 13 Jbeta reverse. Measured with immunoSEQ multiplex PCR; TCRdb has only the in-frame clones, and not every one. The sample shows some 180,000 clones, roughly 85% of them seen only once. The V gene lost 3 bases and the J gene lost 2 bases, with 10 bases spanning the gap. The CDR3 length is 14 residues. Per the germline V gene, CDR1 is LNHDA and CDR2 is SQIVND (reference sequence). Study conclusions and caveats: Most TCRs appeared rarely, but some public TCRs recurred in many donors.

For this clone: The antigen is unknown.

V is TRBV19 and J is TRBJ1-1, with no clear D. The sequence came from a woman between 25 and 40 years old in good health and CMV-seropositive. The material sequenced was PBMCs. The CDR3 region has the DNA TGTGCCAGTAGTATTGGGCAGCTTAACACTGAAGCTTTCTTT. This encodes CASSIGQLNTEAFF.